This T cell receptor (beta chain) was obtained from a study of vaccination effects on CD4 cells after COVID-19. Across the study: Two doses of either BNT162b2 or mRNA-1273 were given to each participant.

Using immunoSEQ multiplex PCR, the repertoire was profiled, and TCRdb retains in-frame clones only, with some absent. The table shows around 83,000 clones, with roughly four fifths occurring only once. Expansion with viral peptide pools was applied to antigen-specific CD4+ T cells by the ViraFEST assay prior to sequencing. Upon completion of roughly ten days in culture, CD4+ T cells were isolated. Negative nucleocapsid antibody tests before and after vaccination confirmed no previous SARS-CoV-2 infection. Half the medium was replaced with IL-2 medium on days 3 and 7. Of note for this clone: Antigen unknown.

The sequence was collected from a human donor who received a COVID-19 vaccine. The source was CD4+ T cells from PBMCs cultured with HCoV-229E spike peptides, collected before COVID-19 vaccination.

This CDR3 reads CASSYGMDWTAQTDTQYF. For the CDR3, the DNA is TGTGCCAGCAGCTACGGGATGGACTGGACAGCCCAAACAGATACGCAGTATTTT. This chain uses TRBV7-3 with TRBJ2-3; tentative D call: TRBD1 (6 bases). This CDR3 comprises 18 residues. Trimming cost V 4 bases and J 3 bases, with 23 bases left between them. The germline V gene encodes CDR1 SGHTA and CDR2 FQGTGA.